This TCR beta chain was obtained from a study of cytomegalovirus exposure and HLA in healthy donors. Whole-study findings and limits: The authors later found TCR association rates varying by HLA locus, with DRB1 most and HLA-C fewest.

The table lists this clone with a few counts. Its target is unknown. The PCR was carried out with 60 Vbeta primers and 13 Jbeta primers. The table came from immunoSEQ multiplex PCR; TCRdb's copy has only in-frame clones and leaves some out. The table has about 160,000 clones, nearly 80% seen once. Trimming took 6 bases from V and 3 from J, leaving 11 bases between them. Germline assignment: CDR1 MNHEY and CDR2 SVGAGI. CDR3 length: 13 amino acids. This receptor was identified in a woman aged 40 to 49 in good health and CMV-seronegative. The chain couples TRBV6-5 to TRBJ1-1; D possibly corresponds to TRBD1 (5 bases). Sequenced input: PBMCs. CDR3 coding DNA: TGTGCCAGCAGGCTCGACAGTTACACTGAAGCTTTCTTT. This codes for CASRLDSYTEAFF.